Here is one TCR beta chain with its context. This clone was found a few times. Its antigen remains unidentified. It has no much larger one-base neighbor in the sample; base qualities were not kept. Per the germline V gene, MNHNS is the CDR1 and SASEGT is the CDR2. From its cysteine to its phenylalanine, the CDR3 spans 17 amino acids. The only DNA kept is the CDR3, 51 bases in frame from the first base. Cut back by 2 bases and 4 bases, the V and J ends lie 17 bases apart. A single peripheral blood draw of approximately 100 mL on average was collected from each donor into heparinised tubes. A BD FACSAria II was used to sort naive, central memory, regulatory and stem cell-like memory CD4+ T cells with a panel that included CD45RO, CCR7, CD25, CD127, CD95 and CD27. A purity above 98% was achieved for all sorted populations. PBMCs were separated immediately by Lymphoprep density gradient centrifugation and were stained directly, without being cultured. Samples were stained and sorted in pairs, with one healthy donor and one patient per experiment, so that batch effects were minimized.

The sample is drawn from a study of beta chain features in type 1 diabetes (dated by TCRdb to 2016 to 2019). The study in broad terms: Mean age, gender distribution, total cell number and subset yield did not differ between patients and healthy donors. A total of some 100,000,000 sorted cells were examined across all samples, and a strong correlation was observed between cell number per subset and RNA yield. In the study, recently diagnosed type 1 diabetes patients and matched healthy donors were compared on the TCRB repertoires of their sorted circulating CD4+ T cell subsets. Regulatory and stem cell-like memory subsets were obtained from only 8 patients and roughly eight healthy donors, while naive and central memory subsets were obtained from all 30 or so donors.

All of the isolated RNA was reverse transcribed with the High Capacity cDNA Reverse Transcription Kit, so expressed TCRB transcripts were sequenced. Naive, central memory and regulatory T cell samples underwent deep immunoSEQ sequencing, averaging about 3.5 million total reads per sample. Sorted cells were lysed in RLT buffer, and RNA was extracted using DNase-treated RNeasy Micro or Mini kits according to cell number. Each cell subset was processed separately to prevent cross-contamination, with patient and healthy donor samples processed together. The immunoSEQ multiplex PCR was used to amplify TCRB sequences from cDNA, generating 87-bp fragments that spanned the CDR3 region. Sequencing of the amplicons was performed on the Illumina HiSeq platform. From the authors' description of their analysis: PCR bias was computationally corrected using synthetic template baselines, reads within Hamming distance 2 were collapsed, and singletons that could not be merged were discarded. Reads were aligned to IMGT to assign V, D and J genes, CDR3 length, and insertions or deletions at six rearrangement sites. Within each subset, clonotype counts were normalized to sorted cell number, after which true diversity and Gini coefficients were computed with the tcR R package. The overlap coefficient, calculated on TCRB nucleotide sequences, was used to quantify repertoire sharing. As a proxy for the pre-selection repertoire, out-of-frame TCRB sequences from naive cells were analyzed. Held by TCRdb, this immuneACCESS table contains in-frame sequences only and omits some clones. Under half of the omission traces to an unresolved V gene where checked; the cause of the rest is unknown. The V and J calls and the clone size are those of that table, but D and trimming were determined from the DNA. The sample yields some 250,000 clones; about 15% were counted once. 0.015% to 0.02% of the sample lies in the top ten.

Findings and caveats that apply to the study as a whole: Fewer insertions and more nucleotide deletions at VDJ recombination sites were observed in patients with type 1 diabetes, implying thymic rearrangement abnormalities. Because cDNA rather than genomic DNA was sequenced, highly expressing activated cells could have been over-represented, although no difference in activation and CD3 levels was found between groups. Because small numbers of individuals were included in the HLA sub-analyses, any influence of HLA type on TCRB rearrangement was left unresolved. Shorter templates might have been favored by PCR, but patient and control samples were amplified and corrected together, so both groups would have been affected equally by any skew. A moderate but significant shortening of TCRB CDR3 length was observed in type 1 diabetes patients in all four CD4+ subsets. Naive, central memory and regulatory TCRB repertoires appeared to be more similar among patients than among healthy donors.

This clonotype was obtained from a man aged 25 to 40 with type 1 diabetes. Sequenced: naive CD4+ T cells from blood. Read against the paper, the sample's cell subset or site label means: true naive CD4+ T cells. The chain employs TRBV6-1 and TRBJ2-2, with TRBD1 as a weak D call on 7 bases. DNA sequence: TGTGCCAGCAGTGAAAGGGGGCTAGCGTTGGGCACCGGGGAGCTGTTTTTT. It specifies CASSERGLALGTGELFF.